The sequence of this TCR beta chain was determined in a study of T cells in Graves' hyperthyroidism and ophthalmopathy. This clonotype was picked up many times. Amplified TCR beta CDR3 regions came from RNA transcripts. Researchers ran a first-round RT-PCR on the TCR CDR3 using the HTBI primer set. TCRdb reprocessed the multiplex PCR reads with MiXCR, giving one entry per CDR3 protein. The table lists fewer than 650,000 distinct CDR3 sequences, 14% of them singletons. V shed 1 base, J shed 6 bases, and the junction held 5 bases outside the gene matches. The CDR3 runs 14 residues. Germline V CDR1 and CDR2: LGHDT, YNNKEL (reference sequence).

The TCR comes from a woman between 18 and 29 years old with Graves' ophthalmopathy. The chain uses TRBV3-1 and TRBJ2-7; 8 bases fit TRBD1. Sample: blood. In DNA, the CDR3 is TGTGCCAGCAGCCAAGCCCCACAGGGGGGCGAGCAGTACTTC. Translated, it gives CASSQAPQGGEQYF.